This TCR beta chain was recovered during a study of blood T cell repertoires in COVID-19. Authors' data handling: Estimation of nucleated cell counts was performed using reference gene primer amplification. TCRdb's table, derived via immunoSEQ multiplex PCR, lists solely in-frame clones and lacks some. V, J and clone size reflect that table, while D and trimming were determined from the DNA. The repertoire holds fewer than 400,000 clones, with around four fifths as singletons. With 2 bases removed from V and 8 bases from J, the gap between germline ends came to 7 bases. The CDR3 contains 13 residues.

The origin of this receptor is a man aged 25-45 years with active or convalescent COVID-19. Sequencing was performed on peripheral blood. This sequence joins TRBV12-3 or TRBV12-4 and TRBJ1-6; D gene uncertain. The CDR3 here is CASSLSRDSPLHF. DNA for the CDR3: TGTGCCAGCAGTTTATCGAGGGATTCACCCCTCCACTTT.